These 22 T cell receptor beta chains came from one sample sequenced in a study of Ad26.COV2.S vaccination and SARS-CoV-2 variants. Some clones are missing from TCRdb's copy, which holds only in-frame ones; the method was immunoSEQ multiplex PCR. This sample yields fewer than 900,000 clones, of which 70% to 90% are seen a single time; about 1.5% belongs to the top ten. Treatment reported: roughly 18 received Ad26.COV2.S at low or high dose, single or two shots; roughly five received placebo; per-sample allocation not given. The samples date from day 63 after the first vaccine or placebo injection. The specimen comprised peripheral blood, sampled in a trial of Ad26.COV2.S vaccine versus placebo. Receptors were obtained from a person between 18 and 60 years old who received the Ad26.COV2.S COVID-19 vaccine or a placebo.

Points on this clone: The same CDR3 is also encoded by other DNA sequences in this sample. The chain recombines TRBV19 with TRBJ2-2; TRBD1 is a possible D gene (5 bases). V shed 4 bases and J shed 1 base, with 7 bases lying between them. This CDR3 comprises 14 residues. From germline, CDR1 is LNHDA and CDR2 SQIVND (reference sequence). The chain's CDR3 is CASSRDRNTGELFF. For the CDR3, the DNA is TGTGCCAGTAGTAGAGACAGGAACACCGGGGAGCTGTTTTTT.

The chain links TRBV27 to TRBJ1-3; maybe TRBD1 (5 bases). This CDR3 region has 14 residues. V was cut by 6 bases and J by 2 bases, with 11 bases left in between. CDR1 and CDR2 from the germline V gene are MNHEY and SMNVEV (reference sequence). DNA of the CDR3: TGTGCCAGCAGACCCCAGGGTACTGGAAACACCATATATTTT. Protein product: CASRPQGTGNTIYF.

The chain employs TRBV7-2 and TRBJ2-7, with D perhaps matching TRBD2 (5 bases). The V end lost 6 bases, the J end lost 0 bases, and 12 bases lay between the germline ends. CDR3 length: 14 residues. CDR1 SGHTA and CDR2 FQGNSA come from the germline V gene. The CDR3 sequence is CASRPLGPSYEQYF. The CDR3 DNA reads as TGTGCCAGCAGGCCACTAGGGCCCTCCTACGAGCAGTACTTC.

The V gene is TRBV7-3, the J gene TRBJ2-4, with TRBD2 as a possible D gene (7 bases). The V and J ends lost 2 bases and 7 bases respectively, with 15 bases between them. This CDR3 is built from 15 residues. CDR1 is SGHTA, CDR2 FQGTGA, per germline. CDR3 bases: TGTGCCAGCAGCTTAGGCGGGGGCGCGGGGAACATTCAGTACTTC. Amino acid sequence: CASSLGGGAGNIQYF.

The sample holds one count of this clone. This chain connects TRBV5-1 to TRBJ1-4; maybe TRBD1 (5 bases). V lost 0 bases to trimming and J lost 8 bases, with 11 bases between them. Germline V lookup: CDR1 SGHRS, CDR2 YFSETQ. The CDR3 consists of 14 residues. CDR3 bases: TGCGCCAGCAGCTTGGGACAGCCGAAGGAAAAACTGTTTTTT. Protein sequence: CASSLGQPKEKLFF.

J is TRBJ2-2 and V is TRBV4-1, with D possibly matching TRBD2 (6 bases). The germline V gene has CDR1 MGHRA and CDR2 YSYEKL. The V and J ends lost 5 bases and 0 bases respectively, with 13 bases between them. The CDR3 runs to 16 residues. Written as DNA, the CDR3 is TGCGCCAGCAGCTGCGAGGGAGGTCCGAACACCGGGGAGCTGTTTTTT. This translates into CASSCEGGPNTGELFF.

The chain couples TRBV6-6 to TRBJ1-3, with 7 bases identical to TRBD1. The CDR3 loop spans 15 amino acids. With V trimmed by 4 bases and J by 0 bases, 3 bases remained unmatched. Germline loops: CDR1 MNHNY, CDR2 SVGAGI (reference sequence). The CDR3 loop reads CASSSGQNSGNTIYF. Written as DNA, the CDR3 is TGTGCCAGCAGTTCGGGACAGAACTCTGGAAACACCATATATTTT.

The V call is TRBV12-5, the J call TRBJ2-1, with 7 positions matching TRBD1. J gave up 6 bases and V 1 base, and 3 bases lay outside the gene matches. The CDR3 consists of 14 residues. From germline, CDR1 is LGHNT and CDR2 FRNRAP. The CDR3 region is CASGLGGQFNEQFF. In nucleotides, the CDR3 is TGTGCTAGTGGTTTGGGGGGACAGTTCAATGAGCAGTTCTTC.

The V gene is TRBV7-2, the J gene TRBJ1-2, with 8 bases identical to TRBD1. CDR1 is SGHTA and CDR2 is FQGNSA in the germline V gene. This CDR3 has 14 residues. The V gene end was trimmed by 5 bases and the J gene end by 7 bases; junction bases not matched to a gene: 9. CDR3 sequence: CASSPPGRGLGYTF. DNA of the CDR3: TGTGCCAGCAGCCCCCCAGGCAGGGGGCTTGGCTACACCTTC.

This clone was found once. The chain employs TRBV21-1 and TRBJ2-6; TRBD2, the D gene given by the table, was not confirmed from the DNA. TRBV21-1 is described as a pseudogene. This CDR3 has 19 amino acids. DNA for the CDR3: TGTGCCAGCAGCAAAGAGCGGGAGGGCTCCTTCTCTGGGGCCAACGTCCTGACTTTC. Translation gives CASSKEREGSFSGANVLTF.

The chain joins TRBV5-5 to TRBJ1-2; 7 bases line up with TRBD1. CDR1 and CDR2 (germline): SGHKS, YYEKEE (reference sequence). V shed 5 bases, J shed 3 bases, and the junction held 4 bases outside the gene matches. The CDR3 length is 13 residues. The CDR3 nucleotides read TGTGCCAGCAGTTCCGGGACAGACTATGGCTACACCTTC. This encodes CASSSGTDYGYTF. Full variable domain (rest looked up from reference TRBV5-5 and TRBJ1-2): DAGVTQSPTHLIKTRGQQVTLRCSPISGHKSVSWYQQVLGQGPQFIFQYYEKEERGRGNFPDRFSARQFPNYSSELNVNALLLGDSALYLCASSSGTDYGYTFGSGTRLTVV.

The J gene is TRBJ2-1, the V gene TRBV11-2; D is uncertain. V lost 8 bases to trimming and J lost 1 base, with 12 bases between them. The CDR3 spans 14 residues. The germline gives CDR1 SGHAT, CDR2 FQNNGV. CDR3 nucleotides: TGTGCCAGCCTACGGAACCCTTCCTACAATGAGCAGTTCTTC. It codes for CASLRNPSYNEQFF.

The rearrangement uses TRBV5-6 and TRBJ2-7, with D possibly TRBD2 on 7 matching bases. This CDR3 has 13 amino acids. Deletions cut 2 bases from V and 5 bases from J, with 11 bases between. Germline loops: CDR1 SGHDT, CDR2 YYEEEE. CDR3 nucleotides: TGTGCCAGCAGCTTACGGGGGGCGGACGAGCAGTACTTC. It is translated as CASSLRGADEQYF.

V is TRBV6-6 and J is TRBJ2-4; the D gene is possibly TRBD2 (5 bases). Trimming removed 6 bases from V and 8 bases from J, with 8 bases in between. There are 11 residues in the CDR3. The germline V gene encodes CDR1 MNHNY and CDR2 SVGAGI (reference sequence). CDR3 DNA sequence: TGTGCCAGCAGCCCCGGGGACATTCAGTACTTC. It encodes CASSPGDIQYF.

The chain recombines TRBV30 with TRBJ2-3; possible D gene TRBD2, 6 bases. The V end lost 2 bases, the J end lost 1 base, and 7 bases lay between the germline ends. The length of the CDR3 is 13 residues. Germline values: CDR1 GTSNPN, CDR2 SVGIG (reference sequence). The CDR3 DNA reads as TGTGCCTGGAGTTCGGGAGGCACAGATACGCAGTATTTT. Its protein is CAWSSGGTDTQYF.

This clone was seen only once. This chain connects TRBV18 to TRBJ2-3; tentative D call: TRBD1 (5 bases). The germline V and J ends were trimmed by 0 bases and 6 bases, with 13 bases remaining between them. Germline V lookup: CDR1 KGHSH, CDR2 LQKENI. The CDR3 length is 15 residues. The CDR3 loop is CASSPPSSRADTQYF. CDR3 DNA: TGTGCCAGCTCACCACCAAGTTCCAGGGCCGATACGCAGTATTTT.

This chain connects TRBV27 to TRBJ1-1, with TRBD1 as a possible D gene (6 bases). The ends were cut back, 5 bases at V and 3 bases at J, with 13 bases in the middle. CDR3 length equals 14 residues. CDR1 and CDR2 from the germline V gene are MNHEY and SMNVEV (reference sequence). CDR3 coding DNA: TGTGCCAGCAGTCCCTCAGGGGCCCACACTGAAGCTTTCTTT. Protein product: CASSPSGAHTEAFF.

The chain has TRBV19 and TRBJ1-2; D uncertain. V was trimmed by 3 bases and J by 7 bases, leaving 12 bases between them. This CDR3 has 13 amino acids. CDR1 is LNHDA and CDR2 is SQIVND in the germline V gene (reference sequence). The CDR3 sequence is CASSIGPEAGYTF. The CDR3 DNA sequence: TGTGCCAGTAGTATCGGGCCAGAGGCTGGCTACACCTTC.

The V gene is TRBV14, the J gene TRBJ2-7, with 8 nucleotides matching TRBD2. The CDR3 spans 14 residues. With 4 bases clipped from V and 5 bases from J, the junction kept 7 bases outside the gene matches. Per the germline V gene, CDR1 is SGHDN and CDR2 is FVKESK. The CDR3 loop reads CASSPGTSINEQYF. CDR3 DNA sequence: TGTGCCAGCAGCCCCGGGACTAGTATAAACGAGCAGTACTTC.

The genes are TRBV5-1 and TRBJ2-3, with a weak D call TRBD2 (6 bases). This CDR3 has 13 residues. The V end lost 3 bases, the J end lost 1 base, and 6 bases lay between the germline ends. CDR1 is SGHRS, CDR2 YFSETQ, per germline. DNA for the CDR3: TGCGCCAGCAGCTGGGAGGGCACAGATACGCAGTATTTT. Its translation: CASSWEGTDTQYF. The full variable domain, its missing parts supplied by reference TRBV5-1 and TRBJ2-3, is KAGVTQTPRYLIKTRGQQVTLSCSPISGHRSVSWYQQTPGQGLQFLFEYFSETQRNKGNFPGRFSGRQFSNSRSEMNVSTLELGDSALYLCASSWEGTDTQYFGPGTRLTVL.

The genes are TRBV10-1 and TRBJ2-1; D is uncertain. CDR1 and CDR2 from the germline V gene are WNHNN and SYGVQD (reference sequence). The CDR3 consists of 14 residues. V was clipped by 3 bases and J by 4 bases, with 10 bases between them. CDR3 DNA: TGCGCCAGCAGTGACCCGACACCATACAATGAGCAGTTCTTC. Encoded protein: CASSDPTPYNEQFF.

J is TRBJ1-1 and V is TRBV6-5; D is uncertain. This CDR3 region has 12 residues. The ends were cut back, 7 bases at V and 1 base at J, with 7 bases in the middle. Germline CDR1 reads MNHEY; CDR2 reads SVGAGI. In DNA, the CDR3 is TGTGCCAGCACCTTAGGGAACACTGAAGCTTTCTTT. Amino acid sequence: CASTLGNTEAFF.